This entry describes one T cell receptor beta chain. Germline assignment: CDR1 DFQATT and CDR2 SNEGSKA (reference sequence). This CDR3 contains 12 residues. Trimming took off 3 bases at V and 1 base at J, with 6 bases between the two ends. Assay: immunoSEQ multiplex PCR; the TCRdb copy retains only in-frame clones and omits some. Among roughly 100,000 clones listed, approximately 90% were seen once. These data belong to a study of control samples from healthy donors and cancer patients. The sample was PBMCs. This receptor was taken from a man aged 55-75 years with lung cancer. This chain connects TRBV20-1 to TRBJ1-1; D gene uncertain. The CDR3 spells CSASGGNTEAFF. As DNA, the CDR3 is TGCAGTGCTAGTGGCGGGAACACTGAAGCTTTCTTT.